The clone carrying this T cell receptor (beta chain) was observed a handful of times. Here immunoSEQ multiplex PCR was the method, and the copy in TCRdb shows in-frame clones only, minus some. Recorded here are some 50,000 clones, none singletons. This specimen belongs to a study of T cell clonality in common variable immunodeficiency. The material sequenced was peripheral blood mononuclear cells. This clonotype originated in a person aged 18 to 70 in good health.

CDR3 residues: CSVEDGGQGLGYGYTF. CDR3 DNA (partial): TGCAGCGTTGAAGATGGCGGACAGGGACTGGGCTATGGC. The chain joins TRBV29-1 to TRBJ1-2; 8 bases agree with TRBD1. Read sequence stops 3 residues before the CDR3 end, and the germline J gene provides the missing end. Trimming removed 0 bases from V and 4 bases from J; junction bases left unmatched: 10. This CDR3 comprises 16 residues. Looked up from germline, CDR1 is SQVTM and CDR2 is ANQGSEA.